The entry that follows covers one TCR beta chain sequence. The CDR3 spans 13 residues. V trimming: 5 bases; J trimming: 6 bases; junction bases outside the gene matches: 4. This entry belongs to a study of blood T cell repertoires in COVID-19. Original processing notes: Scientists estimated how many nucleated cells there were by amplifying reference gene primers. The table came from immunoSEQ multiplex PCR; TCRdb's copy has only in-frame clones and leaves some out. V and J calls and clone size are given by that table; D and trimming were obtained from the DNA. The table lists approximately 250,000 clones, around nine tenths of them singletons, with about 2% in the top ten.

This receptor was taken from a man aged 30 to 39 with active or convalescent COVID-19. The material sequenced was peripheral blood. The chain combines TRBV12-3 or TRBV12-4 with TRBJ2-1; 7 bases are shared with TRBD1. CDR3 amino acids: CASSADRSNEQFF. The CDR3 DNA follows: TGTGCCAGCAGTGCGGACAGGTCCAATGAGCAGTTCTTC.